One and the same sample provided the 20 T cell receptor beta chains below, sequenced in a study of T cells expressing NK-cell markers. Reanalyzing the 5' RACE reads, TCRdb keeps one entry per CDR3 protein, without DNA. The table for this sample gives fewer than 550,000 distinct CDR3 sequences. Material: blood T cells: a sorted CD56 or NKG2C T cell subset, CD4+ or CD8+ T cells, or bulk PBMC T cells (not recorded which). The receptors were gathered from a woman aged 45-65 years in good health.

The CDR3 protein is CSVEAGEWTQYF. V is TRBV29-1 and J is TRBJ2-5; the D call from TCRdb, TRBD2, cannot be confirmed without DNA. Germline V lookup: CDR1 SQVTM, CDR2 ANQGSEA. The CDR3 spans 12 residues. The full variable domain, in which reference TRBV29-1 and TRBJ2-5 provide the parts outside the CDR3, is SAVISQKPSRDICQRGTSLTIQCQVDSQVTMMFWYRQQPGQSLTLIATANQGSEATYESGFVIDKFPISRPNLTFSTLTVSNMSPEDSSIYLCSVEAGEWTQYFGPGTRLLVL.

The chain couples TRBV5-1 to TRBJ2-3; TCRdb picks TRBD1, but there is no DNA to check that call. This CDR3 is 18 amino acids long. Looked up from germline, CDR1 is SGHRS and CDR2 is YFSETQ. CDR3 loop: CASSPGSRGAPPPDTQYF.

V usage is TRBV11-2 and J usage is TRBJ2-3; TCRdb's D call of TRBD1 is untestable without DNA. The germline V gene has CDR1 SGHAT and CDR2 FQNNGV. This CDR3 is built from 12 residues. The CDR3 reads CASSPTGNTQYF.

The chain is built from TRBV27 and TRBJ2-3; checking the TCRdb D call of TRBD1 is not possible without DNA. The CDR3 is 16 amino acids. Per the germline V gene, CDR1 is MNHEY and CDR2 is SMNVEV (reference sequence). This chain's CDR3 is CASSIQGRFGTDTQYF.

The chain joins TRBV29-1 to TRBJ2-5; lacking DNA, the TRBD2 call made by TCRdb goes unchecked. Germline CDR1 is SQVTM and CDR2 is ANQGSEA. This CDR3 is built from 12 residues. The CDR3 is CSAVEGSETQYF.

The chain combines TRBV18 with TRBJ2-7; TCRdb's assignment of TRBD2 cannot be checked, as there is no DNA. CDR1 and CDR2 from the germline V gene are KGHSH and LQKENI. CDR3 length: 14 amino acids. CDR3 loop: CASSPGLGEYEQYF.

This chain uses TRBV9 with TRBJ2-2; without DNA, the TCRdb call of TRBD1 cannot be checked. The CDR3 has 13 residues. Looked up from germline, CDR1 is SGDLS and CDR2 is YYNGEE. The chain's CDR3 is CASRGQSTGELFF.

This chain links TRBV20-1 with TRBJ1-3. The CDR3 length is 14 residues. The germline V gene encodes CDR1 DFQATT and CDR2 SNEGSKA (reference sequence). The CDR3 loop is CSAGPSGSGNTIYF.

The chain has TRBV19 and TRBJ2-4; TCRdb's D call, TRBD1, is unchecked because there is no DNA. The CDR3 is 16 residues long. Germline assignment: CDR1 LNHDA and CDR2 SQIVND (reference sequence). Here the CDR3 reads CASSIRGQGSSNIQYF.

The chain employs TRBV12-3 or TRBV12-4 and TRBJ2-3; TCRdb returns TRBD2, unconfirmable since there is no DNA. The CDR3 runs 15 residues. CDR3 protein: CASSTTSGRMDTQYF.

The genes are TRBV2 and TRBJ1-1. This CDR3 has 13 amino acids. CDR1 is SNHLY and CDR2 is FYNNEI in the germline V gene. CDR3 residues: CASVFSSNTEAFF.

The V call is TRBV25-1, the J call TRBJ2-2; the TCRdb call, TRBD2, lacks DNA for checking. The CDR3 contains 15 residues. Germline-derived CDR1 and CDR2 are MGHDK and SYGVNS. The CDR3 protein is CASSEQGLVPGELFF. Complete variable domain (other parts from reference TRBV25-1 and TRBJ2-2): EADIYQTPRYLVIGTGKKITLECSQTMGHDKMYWYQQDPGMELHLIHYSYGVNSTEKGDLSSESTVSRIRTEHFPLTLESARPSHTSQYLCASSEQGLVPGELFFGEGSRLTVL.

The chain recombines TRBV7-2 with TRBJ1-6; the TRBD1 assignment by TCRdb is unverifiable without DNA. Germline lookup yields CDR1 SGHTA and CDR2 FQGNSA. CDR3 length: 13 amino acids. CDR3 sequence: CASSLPQGRPLHF.

CDR3 sequence reads: CASSDRTGGDGPLHEQFF. The V call is TRBV25-1, the J call TRBJ2-1; TCRdb outputs TRBD1, but without DNA this stays unchecked. This CDR3 region has 18 residues. Looked up from germline, CDR1 is MGHDK and CDR2 is SYGVNS.

CDR3: CASSPSGRSETQYF. The genes are TRBV18 and TRBJ2-5; TCRdb reports TRBD1, a call that lacks DNA to check it against. Germline lookup yields CDR1 KGHSH and CDR2 LQKENI. The CDR3 has 14 residues.

The chain joins TRBV20-1 to TRBJ2-2; TCRdb selects TRBD2, and the lack of DNA leaves this call unchecked. This CDR3 comprises 19 residues. Germline CDR1 DFQATT, CDR2 SNEGSKA (reference sequence). The chain's CDR3 is CSARVGLSGGSRGTGELFF.

This chain connects TRBV19 to TRBJ1-1; TCRdb's D gene call, TRBD1, goes unchecked for lack of DNA. The CDR3 consists of 13 residues. Germline assignment: CDR1 LNHDA and CDR2 SQIVND (reference sequence). This CDR3 reads CATHRQGIAEAFF.

The rearrangement uses TRBV12-3 or TRBV12-4 and TRBJ2-3. The CDR3 is 13 amino acids. The CDR3 sequence is CASSRGPIDTQYF.

The chain recombines TRBV25-1 with TRBJ2-2; TCRdb proposes TRBD2, but this gene call is untestable without DNA. The CDR3 has 18 residues. In germline, CDR1 is MGHDK, CDR2 SYGVNS. The CDR3 sequence: CASRFGGRLAGPGGELFF.

The rearrangement uses TRBV24-1 and TRBJ2-1. The CDR3 totals 11 residues. CDR1 is KGHDR, CDR2 SFDVKD, per germline. CDR3 loop: CATGISNEQFF.